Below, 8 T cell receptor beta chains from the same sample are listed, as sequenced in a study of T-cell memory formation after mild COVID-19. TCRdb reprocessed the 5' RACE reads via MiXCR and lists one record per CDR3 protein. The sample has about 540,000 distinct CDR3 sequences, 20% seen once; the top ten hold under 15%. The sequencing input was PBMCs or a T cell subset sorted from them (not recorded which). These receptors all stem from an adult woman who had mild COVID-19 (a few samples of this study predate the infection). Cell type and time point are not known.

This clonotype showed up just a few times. CDR3: CASRFASTDTQYF. For the CDR3, the DNA is TGTGCCAGCAGGTTCGCTAGCACAGATACGCAGTATTTT. V and J are TRBV12-3 or TRBV12-4 and TRBJ2-3; D is unclear. This CDR3 region has 13 residues. The V and J ends lost 6 bases and 0 bases respectively, with 7 bases between them.

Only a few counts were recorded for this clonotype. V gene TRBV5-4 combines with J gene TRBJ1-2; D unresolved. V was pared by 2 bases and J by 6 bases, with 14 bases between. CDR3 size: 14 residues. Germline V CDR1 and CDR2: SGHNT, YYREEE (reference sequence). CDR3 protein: CASSFRNDPDGYTF. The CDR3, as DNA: TGTGCCAGCAGCTTCAGGAACGACCCGGATGGCTACACCTTC.

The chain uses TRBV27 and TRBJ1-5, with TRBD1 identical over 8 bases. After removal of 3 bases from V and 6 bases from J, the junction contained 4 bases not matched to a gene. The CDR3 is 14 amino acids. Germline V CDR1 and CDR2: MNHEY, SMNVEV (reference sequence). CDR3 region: CASSLGGTGQPQHF. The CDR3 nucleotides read TGTGCCAGCAGTTTGGGGGGGACAGGTCAGCCCCAGCATTTT.

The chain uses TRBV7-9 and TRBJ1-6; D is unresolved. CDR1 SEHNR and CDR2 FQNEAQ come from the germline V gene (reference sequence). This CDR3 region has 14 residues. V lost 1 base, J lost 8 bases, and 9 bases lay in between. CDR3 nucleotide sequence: TGTGCCAGCAGCTTAGTTCAGATGGATTCACCCCTCCACTTT. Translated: CASSLVQMDSPLHF.

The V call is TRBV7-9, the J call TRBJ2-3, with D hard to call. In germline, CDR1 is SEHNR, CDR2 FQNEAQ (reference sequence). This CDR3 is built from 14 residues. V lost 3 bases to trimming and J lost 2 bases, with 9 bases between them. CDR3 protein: CASSLVGPTDTQYF. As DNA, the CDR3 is TGTGCCAGCAGCTTGGTAGGGCCCACAGATACGCAGTATTTT.

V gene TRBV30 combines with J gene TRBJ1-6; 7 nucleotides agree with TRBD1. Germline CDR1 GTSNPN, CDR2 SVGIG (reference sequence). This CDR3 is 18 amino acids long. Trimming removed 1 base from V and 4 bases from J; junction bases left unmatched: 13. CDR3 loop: CAWSDRSGTVRYNSPLHF. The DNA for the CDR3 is TGTGCCTGGAGTGACAGGTCCGGGACAGTGCGTTATAATTCACCCCTCCACTTT.

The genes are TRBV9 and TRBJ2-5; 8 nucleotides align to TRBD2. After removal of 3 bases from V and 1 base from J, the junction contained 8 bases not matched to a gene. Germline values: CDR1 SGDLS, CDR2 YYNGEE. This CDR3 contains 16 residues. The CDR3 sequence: CASSATSGPPQETQYF. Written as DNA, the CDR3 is TGTGCCAGCAGCGCCACTAGCGGTCCCCCCCAAGAGACCCAGTACTTC.

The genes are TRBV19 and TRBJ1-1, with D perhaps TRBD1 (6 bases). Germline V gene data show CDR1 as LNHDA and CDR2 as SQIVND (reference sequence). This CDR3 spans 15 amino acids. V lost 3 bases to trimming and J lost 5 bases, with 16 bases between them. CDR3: CASSISPGQSTEAFF. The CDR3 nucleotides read TGTGCCAGTAGTATCTCGCCGGGACAATCAACTGAAGCTTTCTTT. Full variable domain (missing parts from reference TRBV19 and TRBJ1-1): DGGITQSPKYLFRKEGQNVTLSCEQNLNHDAMYWYRQDPGQGLRLIYYSQIVNDFQKGDIAEGYSVSREKKESFPLTVTSAQKNPTAFYLCASSISPGQSTEAFFGQGTRLTVV.